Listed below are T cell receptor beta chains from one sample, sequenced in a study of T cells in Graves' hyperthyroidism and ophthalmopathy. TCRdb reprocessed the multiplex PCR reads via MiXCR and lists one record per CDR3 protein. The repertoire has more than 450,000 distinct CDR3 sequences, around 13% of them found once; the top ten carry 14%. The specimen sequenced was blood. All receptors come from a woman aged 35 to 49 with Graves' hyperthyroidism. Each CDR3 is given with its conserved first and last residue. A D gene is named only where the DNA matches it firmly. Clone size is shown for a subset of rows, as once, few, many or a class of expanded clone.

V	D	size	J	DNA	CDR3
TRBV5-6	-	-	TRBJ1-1	TGTGCCAGCAGCGTAAGTGGCACTGAAGCTTTCTTT	CASSVSGTEAFF
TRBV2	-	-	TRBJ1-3	TGTGCCAGCGATCTCAACGGGGTTCCTGGAAACACCATATATTTT	CASDLNGVPGNTIYF
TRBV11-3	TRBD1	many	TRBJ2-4	TGTGCCAGCAGCTTGGGGACAGGCCAGGACCTAAACATTCAGTACTTC	CASSLGTGQDLNIQYF
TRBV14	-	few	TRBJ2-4	TGTGCCAGCAGCCAAGCGGGACTTAACATTCAGTACTTC	CASSQAGLNIQYF
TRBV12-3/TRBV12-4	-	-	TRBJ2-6	TGTGCCAGCAGTTTCCCCACTCTTGGGGGCAAACCCTCTGGGGCCAACGTCCTGACTTTC	CASSFPTLGGKPSGANVLTF
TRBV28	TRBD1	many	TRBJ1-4	TGTGCCAGCTACCCCGCGGGGACAGCGTATGAAAAACTGTTTTTT	CASYPAGTAYEKLFF
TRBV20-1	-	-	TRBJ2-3	TGCAGTGCTGGACAAAGCACAGATACGCAGTATTTT	CSAGQSTDTQYF
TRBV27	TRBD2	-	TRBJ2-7	TGTGCCAGCAGTTCGGGGACGCGGGAGAGTCAGTACTTC	CASSSGTRESQYF
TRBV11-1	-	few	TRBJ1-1	TGTGCCAGCAGTCTTTTCCAGGGGGAAGCTTTCTTT	CASSLFQGEAFF
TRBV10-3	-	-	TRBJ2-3	TGTGCCATCAGCCGAGACTGGGGGGATACGCAGTATTTT	CAISRDWGDTQYF
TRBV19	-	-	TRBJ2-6	TGTGCCAGTACTGGGACTGGGGCCAACGTCCTGACTTTC	CASTGTGANVLTF
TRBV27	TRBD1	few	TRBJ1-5	TGTGCCAACGGGACAGTAAATCAGCCCCAGCATTTT	CANGTVNQPQHF
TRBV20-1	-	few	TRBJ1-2	TGCAGTGCCGGGGGGCTAGATTTTAACTATGGCTACACCTTC	CSAGGLDFNYGYTF
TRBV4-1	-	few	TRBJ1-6	TGCGCCAGCAGTCTGGGCCAGAGGGTAAATTCACCCCTCCACTTT	CASSLGQRVNSPLHF
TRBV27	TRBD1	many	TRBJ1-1	TGTGCCAGCAGTGCCCGGACAGGGTTATTCCTCATGGAAGCTTTCTTT	CASSARTGLFLMEAFF
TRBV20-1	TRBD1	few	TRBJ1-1	TGCAGTGCCCTAAATCCTATGACAGGGGCGAACACTGAAGCTTTCTTT	CSALNPMTGANTEAFF
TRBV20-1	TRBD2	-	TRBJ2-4	TGCAGTGCAGCCCGGGGGGGAGTGGACATTCAGTACTTC	CSAARGGVDIQYF
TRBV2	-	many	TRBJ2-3	TGTGCCAGCAGTGGCCCGCCGGAGGATACGCAGTATTTT	CASSGPPEDTQYF
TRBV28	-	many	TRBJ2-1	TGTGCCAGCAGCTTATACAATGAGCAGTTCTTC	CASSLYNEQFF
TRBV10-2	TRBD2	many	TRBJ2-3	TGCGCCAGCAGGACCGGGACTAGCGGTCTCACAGATACGCAGTATTTT	CASRTGTSGLTDTQYF
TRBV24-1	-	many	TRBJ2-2	TGTGCCACCAGTGATTTAGCCCTGGATCCCGGGGAGCTGTTTTTT	CATSDLALDPGELFF
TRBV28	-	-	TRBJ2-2	TGTGCCAGCAGCTTGGGAGACTCTCGGACCGGGGAGCTGTTTTTT	CASSLGDSRTGELFF
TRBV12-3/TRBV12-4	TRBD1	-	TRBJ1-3	TGTGCCAGCGCTAGACAGGGATCGTCTGGAAACACCATATATTTT	CASARQGSSGNTIYF
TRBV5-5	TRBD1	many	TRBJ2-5	TGTGCCAGCAGCTCGGACAGGGCCCAGTACTTC	CASSSDRAQYF
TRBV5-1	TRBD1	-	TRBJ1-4	TGCGCCAGCAGAACCGGGACAGGCGGTGTTGAGGAAAAACTGTTTTTT	CASRTGTGGVEEKLFF
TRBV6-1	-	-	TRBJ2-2	TGTGCCAGCAGATTGGGGACACGCCACACCGGGGAGCTGTTTTTT	CASRLGTRHTGELFF
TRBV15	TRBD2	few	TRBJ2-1	TGTGCCACCAGCAAGAGGGATAGCGGGAGTACTGAGCAGTTCTTC	CATSKRDSGSTEQFF
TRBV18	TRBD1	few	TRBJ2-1	TGTGCCAGCTCACGGGGGACAGGGGACTCCTACAATGAGCAGTTCTTC	CASSRGTGDSYNEQFF
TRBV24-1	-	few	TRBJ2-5	TGTGCCACCGGGGAGACCCAGTACTTC	CATGETQYF
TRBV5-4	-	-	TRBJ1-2	TGTGCCAGCAGCTTAATAAACTATGGCTACACCTTC	CASSLINYGYTF
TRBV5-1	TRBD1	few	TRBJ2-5	TGCGCCAGCAGCTTGGGGACAGGGGTTAAAGAGACCCAGTACTTC	CASSLGTGVKETQYF
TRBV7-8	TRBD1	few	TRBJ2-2	TGTGCCAGCAGTGCGACAGGGGTCGGGGAGCTGTTTTTT	CASSATGVGELFF
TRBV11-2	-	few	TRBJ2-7	TGTGCCAGCAGCTATTACCGGGACAAGACCCTAGTACACTACGAGCAGTACTTC	CASSYYRDKTLVHYEQYF
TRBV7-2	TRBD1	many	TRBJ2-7	TGTGCCAGCAGCTCTCACAGGGGCAAATACGAGCAGTACTTC	CASSSHRGKYEQYF
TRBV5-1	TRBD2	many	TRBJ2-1	TGCGCCAGCACCGACGGGACTAGCGGACGCTACAATGAGCAGTTCTTC	CASTDGTSGRYNEQFF